This entry is about one TCR beta chain. Its specificity is unknown. TCRdb fed the 5' RACE reads into MiXCR, producing one record per CDR3 protein. The sample has roughly 200,000 distinct CDR3 sequences; 16% are singletons. V gave up 3 bases and J gave up 12 bases, with 12 bases separating them. The CDR3 loop spans 12 amino acids. The data derive from a study of T-cell memory formation after mild COVID-19. Whole-study findings and limits: A second wave of clones peaked on day 37, and their SARS-CoV-2 specificity went unconfirmed.

V and J are TRBV12-3 or TRBV12-4 and TRBJ2-1; D may be TRBD2 (6 bases). The sequenced sample consisted of PBMCs or a T cell subset sorted from them (not recorded which). This TCR came from an adult woman who had mild COVID-19 (a few samples of this study predate the infection). Cell type and time point are not known. CDR3 in DNA: TGTGCCAGCAGTTTGGAGGGGAGAGGGCAGTTCTTC. Protein: CASSLEGRGQFF.